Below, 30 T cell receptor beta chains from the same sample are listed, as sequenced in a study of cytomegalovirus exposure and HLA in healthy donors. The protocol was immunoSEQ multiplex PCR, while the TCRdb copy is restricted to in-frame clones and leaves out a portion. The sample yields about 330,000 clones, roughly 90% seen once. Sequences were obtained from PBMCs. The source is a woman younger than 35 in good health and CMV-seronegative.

The CDR3 coding sequence is TGTGCCAGCAGCCCACTAGGGGGATCCGGGGAGCTGTTTTTT. It translates to CASSPLGGSGELFF. The gene calls are TRBV27 and TRBJ2-2, with a tentative D call TRBD1 (6 bases). This CDR3 has 14 amino acids. Germline assignment: CDR1 MNHEY and CDR2 SMNVEV (reference sequence). Trimming shortened V by 6 bases and J by 6 bases, and 14 bases separated the two germline ends.

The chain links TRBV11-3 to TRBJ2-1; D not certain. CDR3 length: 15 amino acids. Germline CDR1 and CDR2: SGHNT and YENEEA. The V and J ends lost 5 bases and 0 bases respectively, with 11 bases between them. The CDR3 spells CASSPGPSSYNEQFF. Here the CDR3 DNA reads TGTGCCAGCAGCCCGGGTCCAAGCTCCTACAATGAGCAGTTCTTC.

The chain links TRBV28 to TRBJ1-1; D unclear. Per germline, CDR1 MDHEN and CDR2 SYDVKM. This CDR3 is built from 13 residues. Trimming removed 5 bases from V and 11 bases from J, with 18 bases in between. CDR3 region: CASSGGEVRRAFF. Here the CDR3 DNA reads TGTGCCAGCAGTGGTGGCGAGGTCCGACGGGCTTTCTTT.

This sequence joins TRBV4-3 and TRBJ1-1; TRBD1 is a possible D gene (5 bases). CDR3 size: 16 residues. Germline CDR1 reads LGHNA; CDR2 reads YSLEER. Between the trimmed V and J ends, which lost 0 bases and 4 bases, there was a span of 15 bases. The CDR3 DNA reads TGCGCCAGCAGCCAAGATTCGGGGGAATTCGGCACTGAAGCTTTCTTT. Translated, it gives CASSQDSGEFGTEAFF.

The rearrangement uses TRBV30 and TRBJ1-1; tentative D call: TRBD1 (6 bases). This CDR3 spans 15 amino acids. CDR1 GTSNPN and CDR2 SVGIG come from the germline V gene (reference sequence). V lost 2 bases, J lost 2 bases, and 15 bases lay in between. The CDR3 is CAWSTAGAGNTEAFF. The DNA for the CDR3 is TGTGCCTGGAGTACCGCGGGGGCGGGAAACACTGAAGCTTTCTTT.

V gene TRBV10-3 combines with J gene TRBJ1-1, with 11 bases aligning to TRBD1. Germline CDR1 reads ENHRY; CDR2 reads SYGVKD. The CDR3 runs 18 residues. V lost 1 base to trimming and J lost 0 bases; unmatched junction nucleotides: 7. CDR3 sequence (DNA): TGTGCCATCAGTGAGTACGGACAGGGGGCGGAGATGAACACTGAAGCTTTCTTT. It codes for CAISEYGQGAEMNTEAFF.

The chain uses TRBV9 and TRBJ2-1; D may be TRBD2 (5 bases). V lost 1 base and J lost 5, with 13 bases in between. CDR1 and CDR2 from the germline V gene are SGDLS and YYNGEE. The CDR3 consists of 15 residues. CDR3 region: CASSVNPSHNNEQFF. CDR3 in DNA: TGTGCCAGCAGCGTAAACCCTAGCCACAACAATGAGCAGTTCTTC.

The DNA for the CDR3 is TGTGCCAGCAGATGGGAAGCGGGAGGGTCAGATACGCAGTATTTT. Amino acid sequence: CASRWEAGGSDTQYF. The chain uses TRBV6-5 and TRBJ2-3; 10 nucleotides match TRBD2. Per the germline V gene, CDR1 is MNHEY and CDR2 is SVGAGI. The CDR3 consists of 15 residues. Losses at the gene ends were 6 bases for V and 4 bases for J; bases not matched to a gene: 7.

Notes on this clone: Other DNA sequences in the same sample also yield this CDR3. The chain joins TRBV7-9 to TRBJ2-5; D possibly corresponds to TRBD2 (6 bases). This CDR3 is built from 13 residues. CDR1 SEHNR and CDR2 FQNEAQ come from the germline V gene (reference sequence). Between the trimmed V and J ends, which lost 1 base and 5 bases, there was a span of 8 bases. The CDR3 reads CASSLGAGETQYF. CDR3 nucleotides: TGTGCCAGCAGCTTAGGGGCGGGGGAGACCCAGTACTTC.

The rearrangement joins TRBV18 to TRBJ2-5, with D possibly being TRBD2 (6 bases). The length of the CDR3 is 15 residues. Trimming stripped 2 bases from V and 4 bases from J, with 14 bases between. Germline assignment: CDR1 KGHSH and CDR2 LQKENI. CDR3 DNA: TGTGCCAGCTCACCATCTATGGGACTCCCAGAGACCCAGTACTTC. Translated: CASSPSMGLPETQYF.

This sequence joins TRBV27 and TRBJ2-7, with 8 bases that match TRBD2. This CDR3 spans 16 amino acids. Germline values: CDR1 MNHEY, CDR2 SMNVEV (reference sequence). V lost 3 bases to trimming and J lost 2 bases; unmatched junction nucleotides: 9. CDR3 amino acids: CASSFSAGVVTYEQYF. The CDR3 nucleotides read TGTGCCAGCAGTTTTTCAGCGGGAGTTGTAACCTACGAGCAGTACTTC.

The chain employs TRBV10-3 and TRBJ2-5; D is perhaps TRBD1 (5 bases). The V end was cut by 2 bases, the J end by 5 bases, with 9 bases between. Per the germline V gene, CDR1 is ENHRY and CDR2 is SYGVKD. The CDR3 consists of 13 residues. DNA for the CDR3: TGTGCCATCAGTGAGCTTCAGGGTGAGACCCAGTACTTC. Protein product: CAISELQGETQYF.

This CDR3 is CASSVKEPSTDTQYF. The CDR3 DNA reads TGTGCCAGCAGCGTAAAGGAGCCAAGCACAGATACGCAGTATTTT. The chain has TRBV9 and TRBJ2-3; no clear D gene. The length of the CDR3 is 15 residues. Germline CDR1 and CDR2: SGDLS and YYNGEE. Trimming pared 1 base from V and 0 bases from J, leaving 9 bases between.

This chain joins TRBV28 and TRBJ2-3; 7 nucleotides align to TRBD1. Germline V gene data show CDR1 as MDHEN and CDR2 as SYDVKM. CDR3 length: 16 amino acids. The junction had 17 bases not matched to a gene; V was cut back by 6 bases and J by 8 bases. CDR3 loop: CASRTKQGFSLTTQYF. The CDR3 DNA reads TGTGCCAGCAGGACGAAACAGGGGTTTTCCTTGACTACGCAGTATTTT.

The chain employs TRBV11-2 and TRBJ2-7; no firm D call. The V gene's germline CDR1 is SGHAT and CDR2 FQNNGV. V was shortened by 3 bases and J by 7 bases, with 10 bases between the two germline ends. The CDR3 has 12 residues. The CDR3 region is CASSFGTAEQYF. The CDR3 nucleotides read TGTGCCAGCAGCTTCGGTACTGCTGAGCAGTACTTC.

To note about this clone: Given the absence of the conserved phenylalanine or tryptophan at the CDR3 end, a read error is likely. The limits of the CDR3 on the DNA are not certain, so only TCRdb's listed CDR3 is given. CDR3 protein: CASAPMNGEGPKEV. The gene calls are TRBV5-4 and TRBJ1-1. The CDR3 is 14 amino acids long, termini counted. Germline values: CDR1 SGHNT, CDR2 YYREEE (reference sequence).

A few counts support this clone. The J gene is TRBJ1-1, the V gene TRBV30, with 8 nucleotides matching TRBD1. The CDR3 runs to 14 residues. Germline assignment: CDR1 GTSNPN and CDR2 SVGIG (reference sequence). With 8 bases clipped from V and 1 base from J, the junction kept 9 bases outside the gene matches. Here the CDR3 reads CAGNRQGRNTEAFF. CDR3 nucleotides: TGTGCCGGGAACCGACAGGGGCGGAACACTGAAGCTTTCTTT.

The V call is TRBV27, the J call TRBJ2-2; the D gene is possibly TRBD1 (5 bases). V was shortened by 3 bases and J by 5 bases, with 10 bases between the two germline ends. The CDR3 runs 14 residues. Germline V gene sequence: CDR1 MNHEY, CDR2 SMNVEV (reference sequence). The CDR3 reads CASSLGPLTGELFF. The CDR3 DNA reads TGTGCCAGCAGTTTGGGGCCCTTGACCGGGGAGCTGTTTTTT.

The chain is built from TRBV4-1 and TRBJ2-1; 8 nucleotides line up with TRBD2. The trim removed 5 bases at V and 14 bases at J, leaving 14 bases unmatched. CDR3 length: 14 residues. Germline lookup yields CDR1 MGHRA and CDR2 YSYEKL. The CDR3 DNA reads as TGCGCCAGCAGCTTCCGAGAGCGGGAGAGATTGGAGTTCTTC. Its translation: CASSFRERERLEFF.

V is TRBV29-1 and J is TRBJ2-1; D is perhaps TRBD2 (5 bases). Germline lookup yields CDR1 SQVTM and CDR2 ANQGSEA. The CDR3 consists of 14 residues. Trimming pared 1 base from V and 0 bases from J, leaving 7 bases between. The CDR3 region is CSVEGGNSYNEQFF. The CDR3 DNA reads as TGCAGCGTTGAAGGAGGGAACTCCTACAATGAGCAGTTCTTC.

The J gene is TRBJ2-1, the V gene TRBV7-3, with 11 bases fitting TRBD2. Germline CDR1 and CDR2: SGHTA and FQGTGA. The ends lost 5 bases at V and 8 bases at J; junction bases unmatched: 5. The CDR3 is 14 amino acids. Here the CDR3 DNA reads TGTGCCAGCAGCGGGACTAGCGGCCGCGATGAGCAGTTCTTC. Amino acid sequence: CASSGTSGRDEQFF. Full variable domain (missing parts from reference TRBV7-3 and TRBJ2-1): GAGVSQTPSNKVTEKGKYVELRCDPISGHTALYWYRQSLGQGPEFLIYFQGTGAADDSGLPNDRFFAVRPEGSVSTLKIQRTERGDSAVYLCASSGTSGRDEQFFGPGTRLTVL.

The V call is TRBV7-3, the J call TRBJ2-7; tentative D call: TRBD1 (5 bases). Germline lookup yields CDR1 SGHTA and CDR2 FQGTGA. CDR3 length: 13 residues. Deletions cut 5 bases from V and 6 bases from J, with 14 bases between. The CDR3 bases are TGTGCCAGCAGCGCGAATCAGGGTTCCGAGCAGTACTTC. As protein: CASSANQGSEQYF.

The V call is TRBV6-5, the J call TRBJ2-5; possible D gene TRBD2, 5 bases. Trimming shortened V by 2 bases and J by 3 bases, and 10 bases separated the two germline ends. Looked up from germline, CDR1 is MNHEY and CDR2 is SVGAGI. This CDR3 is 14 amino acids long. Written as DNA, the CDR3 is TGTGCCAGCAGTTACCCCGGGGTGGAAGAGACCCAGTACTTC. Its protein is CASSYPGVEETQYF.

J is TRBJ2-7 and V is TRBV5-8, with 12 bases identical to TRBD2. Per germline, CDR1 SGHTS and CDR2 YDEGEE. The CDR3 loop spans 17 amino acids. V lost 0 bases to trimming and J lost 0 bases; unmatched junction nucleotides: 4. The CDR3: CASSLGTSGTFSYEQYF. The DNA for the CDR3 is TGTGCCAGCAGCTTGGGGACTAGCGGGACTTTCTCCTACGAGCAGTACTTC.

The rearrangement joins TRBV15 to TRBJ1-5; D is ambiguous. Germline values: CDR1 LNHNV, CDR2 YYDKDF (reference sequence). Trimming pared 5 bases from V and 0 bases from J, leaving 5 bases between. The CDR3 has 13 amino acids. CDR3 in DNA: TGTGCCACCAGCCAAAATAGCAATCAGCCCCAGCATTTT. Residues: CATSQNSNQPQHF.

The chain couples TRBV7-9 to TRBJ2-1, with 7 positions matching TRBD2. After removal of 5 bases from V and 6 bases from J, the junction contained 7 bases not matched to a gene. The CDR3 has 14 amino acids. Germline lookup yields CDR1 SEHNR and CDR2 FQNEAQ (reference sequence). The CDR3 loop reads CASSHLAETNEQFF. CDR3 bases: TGTGCCAGCAGCCATCTAGCGGAGACCAATGAGCAGTTCTTC.

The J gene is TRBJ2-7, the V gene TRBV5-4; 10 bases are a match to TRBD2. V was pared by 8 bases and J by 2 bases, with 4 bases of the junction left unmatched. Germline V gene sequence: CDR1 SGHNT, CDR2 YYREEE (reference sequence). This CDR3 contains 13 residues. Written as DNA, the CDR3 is TGTGCCAGTAGTACTAGCGGGACCTACGAGCAGTACTTC. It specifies CASSTSGTYEQYF.

The CDR3 region is CASSERVGQSGGYTF. Here the CDR3 DNA reads TGTGCCAGCAGTGAAAGGGTGGGACAATCTGGAGGCTACACCTTC. The J gene is TRBJ1-2, the V gene TRBV6-1, with a tentative D call TRBD1 (6 bases). This CDR3 contains 15 residues. Germline V gives CDR1 MNHNS, CDR2 SASEGT. V was trimmed by 2 bases and J by 8 bases, leaving 18 bases between them.

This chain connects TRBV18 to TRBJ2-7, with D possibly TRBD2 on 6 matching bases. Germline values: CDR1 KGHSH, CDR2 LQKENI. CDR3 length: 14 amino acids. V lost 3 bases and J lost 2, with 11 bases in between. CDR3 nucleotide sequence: TGTGCCAGCTCACCGAGGGAGGAGACCTACGAGCAGTACTTC. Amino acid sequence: CASSPREETYEQYF.

The CDR3 nucleotides are TGTGCTATCCCAATCGACAGCAGTCGAGAAAAACTGTTTTTT. This encodes CAIPIDSSREKLFF. The chain combines TRBV12-5 with TRBJ1-4; maybe TRBD1 (5 bases). V was clipped by 10 bases and J by 8 bases, with 20 bases between them. Germline lookup yields CDR1 LGHNT and CDR2 FRNRAP. The CDR3 is 14 amino acids.